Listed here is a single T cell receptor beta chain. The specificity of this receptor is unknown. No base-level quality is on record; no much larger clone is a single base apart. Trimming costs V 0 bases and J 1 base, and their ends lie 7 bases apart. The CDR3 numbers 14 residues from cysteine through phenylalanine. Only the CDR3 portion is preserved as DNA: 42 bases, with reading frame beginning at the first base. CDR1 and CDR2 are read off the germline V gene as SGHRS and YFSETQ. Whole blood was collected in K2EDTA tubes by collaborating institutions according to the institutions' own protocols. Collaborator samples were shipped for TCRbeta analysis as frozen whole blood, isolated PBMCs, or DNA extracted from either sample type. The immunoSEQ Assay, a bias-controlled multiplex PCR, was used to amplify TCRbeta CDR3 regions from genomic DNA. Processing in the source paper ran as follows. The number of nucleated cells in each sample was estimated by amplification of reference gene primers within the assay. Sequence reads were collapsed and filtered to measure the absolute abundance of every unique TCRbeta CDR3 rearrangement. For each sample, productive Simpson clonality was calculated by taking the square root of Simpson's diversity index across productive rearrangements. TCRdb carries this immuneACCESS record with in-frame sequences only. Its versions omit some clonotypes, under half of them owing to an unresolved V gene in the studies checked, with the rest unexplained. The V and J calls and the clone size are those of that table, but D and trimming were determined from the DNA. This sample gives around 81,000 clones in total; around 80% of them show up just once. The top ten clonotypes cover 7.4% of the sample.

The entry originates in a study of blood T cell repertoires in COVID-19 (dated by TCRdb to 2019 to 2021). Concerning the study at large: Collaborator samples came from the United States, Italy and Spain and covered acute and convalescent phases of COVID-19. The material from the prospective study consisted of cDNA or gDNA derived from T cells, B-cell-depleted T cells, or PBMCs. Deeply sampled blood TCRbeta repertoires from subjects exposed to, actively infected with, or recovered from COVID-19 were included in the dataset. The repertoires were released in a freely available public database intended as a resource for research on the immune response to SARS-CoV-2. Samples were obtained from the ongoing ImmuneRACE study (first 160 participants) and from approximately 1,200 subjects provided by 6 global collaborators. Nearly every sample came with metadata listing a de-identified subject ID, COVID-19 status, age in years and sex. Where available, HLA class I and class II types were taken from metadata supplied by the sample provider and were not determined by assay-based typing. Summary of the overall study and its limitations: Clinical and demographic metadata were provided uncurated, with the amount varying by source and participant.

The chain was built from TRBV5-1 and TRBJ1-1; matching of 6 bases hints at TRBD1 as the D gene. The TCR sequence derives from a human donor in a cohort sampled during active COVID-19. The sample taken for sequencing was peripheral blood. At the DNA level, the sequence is TGCGCCAGCAGCTTGGGACAGGCGAACACTGAAGCTTTCTTT. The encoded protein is CASSLGQANTEAFF.